The following is a T cell receptor (beta chain) sequence with its context. What it binds is unknown. Repertoires were generated with immunoSEQ multiplex PCR, while TCRdb's copy carries only in-frame clones and drops some. The sample carries fewer than 13,000 clones, over 70% recorded once. This record comes from a study of blood T cell dynamics during melanoma immunotherapy. Overall study context: Metastatic melanoma patients received first-line pembrolizumab or nivolumab plus ipilimumab.

Trimming removed 5 bases from V and 8 bases from J, with 18 bases in between. CDR1 is MNHNS, CDR2 SASEGT, per germline. The CDR3 contains 14 residues. Study-wide results and caveats: Clones driving repertoire changes may be melanoma-specific or general immune activation.

Specified time point: week 3, after first cycle of checkpoint inhibitor. Sampling occurred pretreatment (T0) and at week 3 (W3), after cycle one of checkpoint blockade. This receptor was obtained from a human donor with melanoma. The chain links TRBV6-1 to TRBJ1-2, with D tentatively TRBD1 (6 bases). This material consisted of blood, taken from a patient treated with checkpoint blockade. The CDR3 spells CASSSGRGVGGYTF. DNA of the CDR3: TGTGCCAGCAGTAGTGGCAGGGGAGTCGGGGGCTACACCTTC.